This T cell receptor (beta chain) emerged from a study of Ad26.COV2.S vaccination and SARS-CoV-2 variants. Looking at the study overall: Trial arm assignment for the donor was COV1001 Ad26.COV2.S.

The V end lost 3 bases, the J end lost 4 bases, and 0 bases lay between the germline ends. The CDR3 has 11 amino acids. The germline V gene has CDR1 SNHLY and CDR2 FYNNEI. The repertoire was sequenced with immunoSEQ multiplex PCR; TCRdb's copy has only in-frame clones and lacks some. The sample carries about 350,000 clones, approximately 86% recorded once. Indicated treatment: 15 to 20 received Ad26.COV2.S at low or high dose, single or two shots; five or six received placebo; per-sample allocation not given. At day 63 after the first vaccine or placebo injection, samples were drawn. The V gene is TRBV2, the J gene TRBJ1-4, with unresolved D. Specimen: peripheral blood, collected in a trial of Ad26.COV2.S vaccine versus placebo. This TCR was sampled from a person between 18 and 59 years old who received the Ad26.COV2.S COVID-19 vaccine or a placebo. The CDR3 coding sequence is TGTGCCAGCAGTGATAATGAAAAACTGTTTTTT. Translation: CASSDNEKLFF.